This T cell receptor beta chain was observed in a study of CD8 T cells in ankylosing spondylitis. Germline V gene data show CDR1 as DFQATT and CDR2 as SNEGSKA (reference sequence). The CDR3 is 12 residues long. Trimming removed 3 bases at V and 5 bases at J, with 10 bases between. Study-wide results and caveats: Reports of some motif variants in reactive arthritis synovial fluid and blood predate this one. About 8 highly homologous variants made up a TCR beta motif that seemed to typify ankylosing spondylitis blood. The study looked at matched synovial fluid samples from ankylosing spondylitis patients. Disease-linked clones were reported to be significantly enriched there.

Scientists made TCR beta libraries using quantitative 5'-RACE with molecular barcodes. TCRdb processed the 5' RACE reads anew with MiXCR; each CDR3 protein has one entry. Found here are 750,000 to 850,000 distinct CDR3 sequences, about an eighth of them singletons; the top ten hold roughly 0.51%. This clonotype was seen more than once but under ten times. Its antigen remains unidentified. Sequencing was performed on blood, either unsorted or a sorted T cell fraction (not recorded which). The clonotype originates from a male donor with ankylosing spondylitis. V and J are TRBV20-1 and TRBJ1-1; D ambiguous. The CDR3 reads CSASQQTTEAFF. DNA of the CDR3: TGCAGTGCTAGTCAGCAGACGACTGAAGCTTTCTTT.